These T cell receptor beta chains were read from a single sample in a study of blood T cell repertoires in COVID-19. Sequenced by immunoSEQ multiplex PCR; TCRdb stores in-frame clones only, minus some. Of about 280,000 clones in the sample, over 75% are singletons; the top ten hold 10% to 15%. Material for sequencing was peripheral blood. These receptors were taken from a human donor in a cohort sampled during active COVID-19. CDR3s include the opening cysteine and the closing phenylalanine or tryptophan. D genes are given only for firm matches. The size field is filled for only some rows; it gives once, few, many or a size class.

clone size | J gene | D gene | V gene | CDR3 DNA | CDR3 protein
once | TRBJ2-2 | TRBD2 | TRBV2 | TGTGCCAGCAGCCCTTCTAGCGGGGGTATCGGGGAGCTGTTTTTT | CASSPSSGGIGELFF
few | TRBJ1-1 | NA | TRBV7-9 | TGTGCCAGCAGCTTAAATACAGAAGCAGAAGCTTTCTTT | CASSLNTEAEAFF
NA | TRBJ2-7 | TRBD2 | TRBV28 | TGTGCCAGCAGTTTCGCTAGCGGCGCCTACGAGCAGTACTTC | CASSFASGAYEQYF
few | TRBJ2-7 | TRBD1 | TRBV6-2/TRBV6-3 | TGTGCCAGCAGCTACTCCGGGACAGAGTACTTC | CASSYSGTEYF
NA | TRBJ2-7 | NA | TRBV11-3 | TGTGCCAGCAGCCCCTCGGGTTACGAGCAGTACTTC | CASSPSGYEQYF
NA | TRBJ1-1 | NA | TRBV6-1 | TGTGCCAGCAGTGAAAGGAGGGCGGGTGAAGCTTTCTTT | CASSERRAGEAFF
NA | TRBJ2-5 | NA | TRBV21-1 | TGTGCCAGCAGCACCGGGACAGGGAAAGAGACCCAGTACTTC | CASSTGTGKETQYF
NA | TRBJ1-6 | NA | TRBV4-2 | TGTGCCAGCAGCCAAGACCCAGGGTTGGGATCACCCCTCCACTTT | CASSQDPGLGSPLHF
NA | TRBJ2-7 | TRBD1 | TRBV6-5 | TGTGCCAGCAGTTACGGGACAGGGAAGGGGTACGAGCAGTACTTC | CASSYGTGKGYEQYF
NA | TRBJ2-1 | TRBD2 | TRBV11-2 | TGTGCCAGCAGCTTAATCGGGAGGGCCAGCAATGAGCAGTTCTTC | CASSLIGRASNEQFF
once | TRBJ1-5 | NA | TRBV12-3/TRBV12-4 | TGTGCCAGCAGTCCCTACAATCAGCCCCAGCATTTT | CASSPYNQPQHF
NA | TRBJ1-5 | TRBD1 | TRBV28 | TGTGCCAGCCGCCCGGGACAGGGGGGACAGCCCCAGCATTTT | CASRPGQGGQPQHF
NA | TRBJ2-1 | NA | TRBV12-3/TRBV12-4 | TGTGCCAGCAGTTTAGGCGGAGAGCAGTTCTTC | CASSLGGEQFF
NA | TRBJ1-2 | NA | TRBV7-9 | TGTGCCAGCAGCTTAGTCTCCCTTAACTATGGCTACACCTTC | CASSLVSLNYGYTF
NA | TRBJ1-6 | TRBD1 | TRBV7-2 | TGTGCCAGCAGCGGCCGGGACAGGGGAGTCTCACCCCTCCACTTT | CASSGRDRGVSPLHF
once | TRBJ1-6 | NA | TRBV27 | TGTGCCAGCAGTTTATTTACAGCCTCCAATTCCCCCCTCCACTTT | CASSLFTASNSPLHF
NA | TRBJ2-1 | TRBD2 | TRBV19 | TGTGCCACCTATTCGACTAGCGGGAGCCTGATTAGTGAGCAGTTCTTC | CATYSTSGSLISEQFF
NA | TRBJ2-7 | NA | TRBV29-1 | TGCAGCGTTGCGACTACTTCCTACGAGCAGTACTTC | CSVATTSYEQYF
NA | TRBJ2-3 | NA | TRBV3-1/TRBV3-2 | TGTGCCAGCAGCCCCTACCCGGGAGCAGATACGCAGTATTTT | CASSPYPGADTQYF
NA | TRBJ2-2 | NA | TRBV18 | TGTGCCAGCTCACCACGACTATCGACTGGCGGGGAGCTGTTTTTT | CASSPRLSTGGELFF